This T cell receptor (beta chain) was identified in a study of shared clonotypes between healthy human individuals. As for the study in general: Each donor's CD8 memory used one plate, CD8 naive two, each CD4 subset three.

None of the donors, who were healthy HIV-negative adults, had recently had acute infections or vaccinations. As concerns this clone: Other DNA variants within this sample encode the same CDR3.

This CDR3 is 13 amino acids long. CDR1 is LNHDA and CDR2 is SQIVND in the germline V gene (reference sequence). Trimming removed 3 bases at V and 6 bases at J, with 12 bases between. Measured with immunoSEQ multiplex PCR; TCRdb has only the in-frame clones, and not every one. The table shows around 1.5 million clones, with approximately 98% occurring only once. The sequence was obtained from a man aged 30-40 years in good health. The V call is TRBV19, the J call TRBJ2-7; perhaps TRBD2 as D (6 bases). The source material was naive CD4+ T cells sorted from blood. Subset described: CD45RA+ positively selected. The CDR3 loop reads CASSIGWRGEQYF. CDR3 DNA sequence: TGTGCCAGTAGTATTGGTTGGAGGGGCGAGCAGTACTTC. The whole variable domain, remainder taken from reference TRBV19 and TRBJ2-7, is DGGITQSPKYLFRKEGQNVTLSCEQNLNHDAMYWYRQDPGQGLRLIYYSQIVNDFQKGDIAEGYSVSREKKESFPLTVTSAQKNPTAFYLCASSIGWRGEQYFGPGTRLTVT.